Each of the 29 T cell receptor beta chains below was sequenced from the same sample in a study of blood T cell repertoires in COVID-19. Sequencing used immunoSEQ multiplex PCR; TCRdb keeps in-frame clones, though not all of them. Among about 110,000 clones, less than 75% were seen once, and the ten largest hold under 1%. Input material: peripheral blood. The receptors were gathered from a human donor with acute or convalescent COVID-19. The donor label of this sample is uncertain.

The J gene is TRBJ2-2, the V gene TRBV5-1, with a tentative D call TRBD1 (5 bases). Germline V gene data show CDR1 as SGHRS and CDR2 as YFSETQ. With 1 base removed from V and 1 base from J, the gap between germline ends came to 8 bases. The CDR3 has 15 residues. CDR3: CASSLLGQNTGELFF. As DNA, the CDR3 is TGCGCCAGCAGCTTGCTGGGGCAGAACACCGGGGAGCTGTTTTTT.

Only one count was recorded for this clone. The rearrangement uses TRBV18 and TRBJ1-1; D might be TRBD1 (6 bases). V lost 3 bases and J lost 1, with 9 bases in between. Germline CDR1 and CDR2: KGHSH and LQKENI. The CDR3 extends over 14 amino acids. In DNA, the CDR3 is TGTGCCAGCTCACCGGGGGCAGGGAACACTGAAGCTTTCTTT. Its translation: CASSPGAGNTEAFF.

This clone was found many times. J is TRBJ1-5 and V is TRBV5-3, with D hard to call. TRBV5-3 is an open reading frame whose function is uncertain. V gave up 2 bases and J gave up 3 bases, with 9 bases separating them. The CDR3 is 14 amino acids. The CDR3 sequence is CARSFRGLNQPQHF. The DNA of the CDR3 is TGTGCCAGAAGCTTTCGAGGTCTCAATCAGCCCCAGCATTTT.

This chain uses TRBV15 with TRBJ1-1; possible D gene TRBD1, 5 bases. Germline V CDR1 and CDR2: LNHNV, YYDKDF (reference sequence). This CDR3 spans 13 amino acids. Trimming stripped 8 bases from V and 6 bases from J, with 16 bases between. CDR3 loop: CATGAGMYAEAFF. DNA of the CDR3: TGTGCCACCGGGGCAGGGATGTACGCTGAAGCTTTCTTT.

The chain joins TRBV10-3 to TRBJ1-2; 7 nucleotides line up with TRBD1. V lost 5 bases to trimming and J lost 4 bases; unmatched junction nucleotides: 7. Germline CDR1 and CDR2: ENHRY and SYGVKD. CDR3 length: 14 residues. This CDR3 is CAISRDSFVYGYTF. CDR3 coding DNA: TGTGCCATCAGTCGGGACAGTTTTGTCTATGGCTACACCTTC.

This chain uses TRBV28 with TRBJ1-3; 8 bases line up with TRBD1. The V and J ends lost 7 bases and 2 bases, in that order; junction bases with no gene match: 4. The length of the CDR3 is 14 residues. Germline V CDR1 and CDR2: MDHEN, SYDVKM. CDR3 in amino acids: CASKVQGAGNTIYF. CDR3 bases: TGTGCCAGCAAAGTACAGGGGGCTGGAAACACCATATATTTT.

The chain has TRBV9 and TRBJ2-3, with 15 positions matching TRBD2. V lost 3 bases, J lost 2 bases, and 7 bases stayed unmatched. CDR1 is SGDLS and CDR2 is YYNGEE in the germline V gene. This CDR3 has 18 residues. The CDR3 protein is CASSERTSGGGYTDTQYF. CDR3 DNA: TGTGCCAGCAGCGAGAGGACTAGCGGGGGGGGCTACACAGATACGCAGTATTTT.

This clone was seen only a few times. Here the CDR3 reads CASSEKGANTEAFF. CDR3 coding DNA: TGTGCCAGCAGTGAAAAGGGGGCGAACACTGAAGCTTTCTTT. The chain recombines TRBV6-1 with TRBJ1-1; 7 bases agree with TRBD1. The CDR3 is 14 residues long. Per germline, CDR1 MNHNS and CDR2 SASEGT. Trimming removed 2 bases from V and 1 base from J; junction bases left unmatched: 1.

The rearrangement links TRBV6-5 to TRBJ1-6, with D unclear. The V end was cut by 6 bases, the J end by 6 bases, with 12 bases between. Per germline, CDR1 MNHEY and CDR2 SVGAGI. The length of the CDR3 is 14 residues. CDR3 in amino acids: CASSRREFNSPLHF. In nucleotides, the CDR3 is TGTGCCAGCAGCAGACGGGAATTTAATTCACCCCTCCACTTT.

This clone was detected only once. The chain combines TRBV27 with TRBJ2-6; 7 bases line up with TRBD2. With V trimmed by 0 bases and J by 3 bases, 2 bases remained unmatched. Germline CDR1 reads MNHEY; CDR2 reads SMNVEV (reference sequence). The CDR3 loop spans 16 amino acids. The CDR3 protein is CASSLSAGVGANVLTF. The DNA for the CDR3 is TGTGCCAGCAGTTTATCGGCGGGGGTTGGGGCCAACGTCCTGACTTTC.

V is TRBV7-8 and J is TRBJ1-4, with D unclear. CDR1 SGHVS and CDR2 FQNEAQ come from the germline V gene. The CDR3 runs 15 residues. With 3 bases removed from V and 4 bases from J, the gap between germline ends came to 12 bases. The CDR3 is CASSLGGPLNEKLFF. The CDR3 DNA reads as TGTGCCAGCAGCTTGGGTGGGCCGCTTAATGAAAAACTGTTTTTT.

This sequence joins TRBV2 and TRBJ2-3, with D possibly being TRBD2 (6 bases). The germline gives CDR1 SNHLY, CDR2 FYNNEI. This CDR3 contains 15 residues. V dropped 7 bases and J dropped 6 bases, with 20 bases sitting between them. CDR3 region: CASKGTGVARDTQYF. The CDR3 DNA is TGTGCCAGCAAGGGGACGGGGGTAGCGAGGGATACGCAGTATTTT.

V is TRBV7-9 and J is TRBJ2-2, with 7 nucleotides matching TRBD1. From germline, CDR1 is SEHNR and CDR2 FQNEAQ (reference sequence). This CDR3 contains 14 residues. The J segment lost 6 bases and the V segment lost 4 bases, leaving 5 bases of the junction unmatched. In DNA form, the CDR3 reads TGTGCCAGCAGCTCACAGGGGTCCCCCGGGGAGCTGTTTTTT. This codes for CASSSQGSPGELFF.

This chain connects TRBV18 to TRBJ1-1; D possibly corresponds to TRBD1 (5 bases). The CDR3 length is 16 residues. CDR1 and CDR2 (germline): KGHSH, LQKENI. Trimming removed 1 base at V and 0 bases at J, with 12 bases between. CDR3 in amino acids: CASSPQSKGMNTEAFF. The CDR3 bases are TGTGCCAGCTCACCACAAAGCAAGGGGATGAACACTGAAGCTTTCTTT. The full variable domain, in which reference TRBV18 and TRBJ1-1 provide the parts outside the CDR3, is NAGVMQNPRHLVRRRGQEARLRCSPMKGHSHVYWYRQLPEEGLKFMVYLQKENIIDESGMPKERFSAEFPKEGPSILRIQQVVRGDSAAYFCASSPQSKGMNTEAFFGQGTRLTVV.

The chain joins TRBV6-5 to TRBJ2-2; tentative D call: TRBD1 (6 bases). The V gene lost 5 bases and the J gene lost 0 bases, with 10 bases spanning the gap. Per the germline V gene, CDR1 is MNHEY and CDR2 is SVGAGI. There are 15 residues in the CDR3. CDR3 loop: CASSRTAANTGELFF. As DNA, the CDR3 is TGTGCCAGCAGTCGGACAGCCGCGAACACCGGGGAGCTGTTTTTT.

The chain uses TRBV14 and TRBJ1-6, with 7 bases fitting TRBD1. Germline CDR1 is SGHDN and CDR2 is FVKESK. The CDR3 has 15 residues. V lost 3 bases, J lost 6 bases, and 5 bases stayed unmatched. The CDR3 coding sequence is TGTGCCAGCAGCCACGCCGGGACAGTTAATTCACCCCTCCACTTT. Its protein product is CASSHAGTVNSPLHF.

V gene TRBV5-1 combines with J gene TRBJ2-3; 14 bases map to TRBD2. From germline, CDR1 is SGHRS and CDR2 YFSETQ. The V segment lost 2 bases and the J segment 5 bases; nucleotides outside the gene matches: 4. The CDR3 consists of 16 residues. CDR3 loop: CASSFGLAGGGDTQYF. The CDR3 DNA sequence: TGCGCCAGCAGCTTCGGACTAGCGGGGGGAGGAGATACGCAGTATTTT. Combining the CDR3 with reference TRBV5-1 and TRBJ2-3 gives the whole variable domain KAGVTQTPRYLIKTRGQQVTLSCSPISGHRSVSWYQQTPGQGLQFLFEYFSETQRNKGNFPGRFSGRQFSNSRSEMNVSTLELGDSALYLCASSFGLAGGGDTQYFGPGTRLTVL.

The chain uses TRBV7-9 and TRBJ2-5, with D maybe TRBD2 (7 bases). V lost 8 bases and J lost 4, with 20 bases in between. CDR1 is SEHNR, CDR2 FQNEAQ, per germline (reference sequence). The CDR3 contains 15 residues. The DNA of the CDR3 is TGTGCCAGCCATCATTGGGGGGGGGCAGGAGAGACCCAGTACTTC. Translation gives CASHHWGGAGETQYF.

The sample holds many counts of this clone. The J gene is TRBJ1-6, the V gene TRBV27; maybe TRBD1 (6 bases). Germline CDR1 MNHEY, CDR2 SMNVEV (reference sequence). The V end was cut by 5 bases, the J end by 7 bases, with 15 bases between. The CDR3 runs 15 residues. CDR3 DNA: TGTGCCAGCAGTCTCGGATTGAGGGGGAATTCACCCCTCCACTTT. It yields the protein CASSLGLRGNSPLHF.

The chain uses TRBV5-1 and TRBJ2-3, with 7 nucleotides matching TRBD2. Germline V gene sequence: CDR1 SGHRS, CDR2 YFSETQ. This CDR3 region has 15 residues. V dropped 3 bases and J dropped 3; count of bases not matched to a gene: 7. CDR3 protein: CASSSPSGGTDTQYF. The CDR3 DNA reads as TGCGCCAGCAGCTCCCCCTCCGGGGGGACAGATACGCAGTATTTT.

The V call is TRBV7-2, the J call TRBJ2-1; 7 nucleotides match TRBD2. CDR3 length: 14 residues. The J segment lost 4 bases and the V segment lost 3 bases, leaving 3 bases of the junction unmatched. Germline loops: CDR1 SGHTA, CDR2 FQGNSA. The CDR3 sequence is CASSFDGGYNEQFF. The DNA for the CDR3 is TGTGCCAGCAGCTTCGACGGGGGGTACAATGAGCAGTTCTTC.

Ten or more counts support this clone. CDR3 amino acids: CASLSYNEQFF. CDR3 sequence (DNA): TGTGCCAGTCTCTCCTACAATGAGCAGTTCTTC. This chain links TRBV27 with TRBJ2-1; D gene ambiguous. The V end was cut by 9 bases, the J end by 0 bases, with 3 bases between. The CDR3 extends over 11 amino acids. Germline CDR1 MNHEY, CDR2 SMNVEV (reference sequence).

The rearrangement joins TRBV18 to TRBJ2-7, with TRBD2 identical over 13 bases. V trimming: 6 bases; J trimming: 2 bases; junction bases outside the gene matches: 1. This CDR3 has 14 residues. Germline V gene lookup returns CDR1 KGHSH and CDR2 LQKENI. The CDR3 DNA sequence: TGTGCCAGCTCCGGGACTAGCGGGGCCTACGAGCAGTACTTC. The encoded protein is CASSGTSGAYEQYF.

This sequence joins TRBV7-3 and TRBJ2-1, with D maybe TRBD1 (5 bases). V gave up 4 bases and J gave up 8 bases, with 12 bases separating them. Germline assignment: CDR1 SGHTA and CDR2 FQGTGA. There are 13 residues in the CDR3. This chain's CDR3 is CASSYKTGDEQFF. Written as DNA, the CDR3 is TGTGCCAGCAGCTACAAAACAGGTGATGAGCAGTTCTTC.

The chain links TRBV5-1 to TRBJ2-1; D is perhaps TRBD2 (5 bases). V was shortened by 0 bases and J by 10 bases, with 14 bases between the two germline ends. The CDR3 extends over 14 amino acids. Germline V gene data show CDR1 as SGHRS and CDR2 as YFSETQ. The CDR3 is CASSLGSGGREQFF. The CDR3, as DNA: TGCGCCAGCAGCTTGGGGTCCGGCGGGCGGGAGCAGTTCTTC.

This clone was seen just once. The chain recombines TRBV30 with TRBJ2-7; 7 bases line up with TRBD1. Germline CDR1 is GTSNPN and CDR2 is SVGIG (reference sequence). V gave up 5 bases and J gave up 2 bases; unmatched junction bases: 3. The CDR3 consists of 12 residues. The CDR3 loop reads CAWDRDPYEQYF. Written as DNA, the CDR3 is TGTGCCTGGGACAGGGATCCCTACGAGCAGTACTTC.

This chain links TRBV19 with TRBJ2-3; 11 bases agree with TRBD2. J lost 5 bases, V lost 4 bases, and 8 bases had no gene match. Germline CDR1 and CDR2: LNHDA and SQIVND (reference sequence). The CDR3 is 16 residues long. The CDR3 region is CASSKSLAGGLDTQYF. The CDR3 coding sequence is TGTGCCAGTAGTAAGTCTCTAGCGGGGGGCTTAGATACGCAGTATTTT.

V usage is TRBV10-3 and J usage is TRBJ2-2; 9 nucleotides agree with TRBD2. CDR1 is ENHRY, CDR2 SYGVKD, per germline. V shed 3 bases, J shed 1 base, and the junction held 3 bases outside the gene matches. This CDR3 has 16 residues. CDR3 loop: CAISDLLAGNTGELFF. The DNA of the CDR3 is TGTGCCATCAGTGATCTACTAGCGGGGAACACCGGGGAGCTGTTTTTT.

The V call is TRBV6-4, the J call TRBJ2-1; no reliable D call. The V end lost 0 bases, the J end lost 4 bases, and 10 bases lay between the germline ends. CDR3 length equals 15 residues. CDR1 is MRHNA, CDR2 SNTAGT, per germline. In DNA, the CDR3 is TGTGCCAGCAGTGACTCGAATCGGTTGTACAATGAGCAGTTCTTC. Translated, it gives CASSDSNRLYNEQFF.